This T cell receptor (beta chain) appears in the sequencing data of a study of blood T cell repertoires in COVID-19. This CDR3 comprises 16 residues. V shed 3 bases, J shed 2 bases, and the junction held 9 bases outside the gene matches. Germline V gives CDR1 MDHEN, CDR2 SYDVKM. The protocol was immunoSEQ multiplex PCR, while the TCRdb copy is restricted to in-frame clones and leaves out a portion. This sample carries 250,000 to 350,000 clones, roughly 82% of them seen once, and the ten largest clones take about 1.7%. This receptor was identified in a woman in her fifties or sixties with acute or convalescent COVID-19. This sequence joins TRBV28 and TRBJ2-7, with 8 positions matching TRBD2. The sample taken for sequencing was peripheral blood. In DNA form, the CDR3 reads TGTGCCAGCAGTTTCGTGGGTAGCGGGATTCCCTACGAGCAGTACTTC. Translated: CASSFVGSGIPYEQYF.